These 31 T cell receptor beta chains were all obtained from the same sample, sequenced in a study of blood T cells in healthy people across ages. The second PCR ran roughly 6 to 11 cycles with a sample-barcoded 5' primer and J-beta primers. TCRdb recomputed calls from the 5' RACE reads with MiXCR, one row per CDR3 protein. In the table there are some 1,500,000 distinct CDR3 sequences, roughly 43% of which are singletons. The sequenced material came from blood. The receptor set was obtained from a woman younger than 35 in good health.

This rearrangement joins TRBV5-1 to TRBJ2-1, with 7 bases identical to TRBD2. With 7 bases clipped from V and 4 bases from J, the junction kept 11 bases outside the gene matches. The CDR3 spans 15 residues. Germline V CDR1 and CDR2: SGHRS, YFSETQ. The CDR3, as DNA: TGCGCCAGCTCGGGGGGAACCTACCCTTACAATGAGCAGTTCTTC. It yields the protein CASSGGTYPYNEQFF.

Only a few counts were recorded for this clonotype. The chain employs TRBV10-3 and TRBJ2-3; TRBD2 might be the D (6 bases). Germline CDR1 ENHRY, CDR2 SYGVKD. The germline V and J ends were trimmed by 3 bases and 0 bases, with 10 bases remaining between them. This CDR3 has 15 residues. CDR3 in DNA: TGTGCCATCAGTGAAAGGGAGGCCAGCACAGATACGCAGTATTTT. This codes for CAISEREASTDTQYF.

This chain joins TRBV5-1 and TRBJ1-2, with D possibly TRBD1 on 6 matching bases. Deletions cut 2 bases from V and 6 bases from J, with 14 bases between. From germline, CDR1 is SGHRS and CDR2 YFSETQ. This CDR3 spans 14 amino acids. CDR3 region: CASSFPGDPHGYTF. DNA of the CDR3: TGCGCCAGCAGCTTCCCAGGGGACCCACATGGCTACACCTTC. Filled out from reference TRBV5-1 and TRBJ1-2, the complete variable domain reads KAGVTQTPRYLIKTRGQQVTLSCSPISGHRSVSWYQQTPGQGLQFLFEYFSETQRNKGNFPGRFSGRQFSNSRSEMNVSTLELGDSALYLCASSFPGDPHGYTFGSGTRLTVV.

This clonotype came up once. The chain links TRBV20-1 to TRBJ1-1; 7 bases are a match to TRBD1. CDR3 length equals 13 residues. Trimming removed 8 bases from V and 1 base from J; junction bases left unmatched: 7. CDR1 is DFQATT and CDR2 is SNEGSKA in the germline V gene (reference sequence). The CDR3 DNA reads as TGCAGTTCGACGACAGGGCAGAACACTGAAGCTTTCTTT. Protein product: CSSTTGQNTEAFF.

This clonotype is a singleton in its sample. This chain uses TRBV6-5 with TRBJ2-7; 10 bases are a match to TRBD2. Germline V gene lookup returns CDR1 MNHEY and CDR2 SVGAGI. Trimming took 5 bases from V and 7 from J; bases not matched to a gene: 14. The CDR3 loop spans 16 amino acids. The CDR3 here is CASSPLSGGNYNEQYF. The CDR3 DNA reads as TGTGCCAGCAGTCCCCTTAGCGGGGGGAACTACAATGAGCAGTACTTC.

This clonotype appeared a few times. The chain couples TRBV29-1 to TRBJ2-6; TRBD1 is a possible D gene (5 bases). CDR1 SQVTM and CDR2 ANQGSEA come from the germline V gene. V was shortened by 5 bases and J by 1 base, with 9 bases between the two germline ends. This CDR3 has 14 residues. The chain's CDR3 is CSVKGVSGANVLTF. The CDR3 DNA is TGCAGCGTTAAAGGGGTTTCTGGGGCCAACGTCCTGACTTTC.

The rearrangement links TRBV10-3 to TRBJ2-7; the match to TRBD1 covers 9 bases. Germline values: CDR1 ENHRY, CDR2 SYGVKD. The length of the CDR3 is 15 residues. V was clipped by 2 bases and J by 4 bases; unmatched bases: 6. CDR3 sequence reads: CAISEAGTGSYEQYF. The CDR3 DNA is TGTGCCATCAGTGAGGCCGGGACAGGGAGTTACGAGCAGTACTTC.

This clonotype was seen many times. The V and J genes are TRBV25-1 and TRBJ2-5, with TRBD1 as a possible D gene (5 bases). V was clipped by 5 bases and J by 5 bases, with 9 bases between them. Germline V gives CDR1 MGHDK, CDR2 SYGVNS. The CDR3 length is 12 residues. CDR3 coding DNA: TGTGCCAGCAGTTCAGGGAAGGAGACCCAGTACTTC. Its translation: CASSSGKETQYF.

This clonotype was picked up many times. The chain uses TRBV29-1 and TRBJ2-5, with 7 bases that match TRBD2. V shed 6 bases, J shed 2 bases, and the junction held 6 bases outside the gene matches. Germline CDR1 is SQVTM and CDR2 is ANQGSEA. The CDR3 length is 13 residues. The CDR3 sequence is CSVQRGSQETQYF. DNA of the CDR3: TGCAGCGTACAGCGGGGCTCGCAAGAGACCCAGTACTTC.

There are many counts of this clonotype. The rearrangement joins TRBV2 to TRBJ2-1; a possible D gene is TRBD1 (5 bases). Deletions cut 5 bases from V and 5 bases from J, with 13 bases between. The CDR3 length is 14 residues. Per germline, CDR1 SNHLY and CDR2 FYNNEI. The CDR3 is CASSMDGADNEQFF. The CDR3 DNA follows: TGTGCCAGCAGTATGGATGGGGCGGACAATGAGCAGTTCTTC.

In its sample, this clonotype was seen a few times. The V gene is TRBV6-1, the J gene TRBJ2-7; TRBD2 matches at 14 bases. The CDR3 sequence is 18 residues long. Germline loops: CDR1 MNHNS, CDR2 SASEGT. V gave up 5 bases and J gave up 4 bases; unmatched junction bases: 13. CDR3 in DNA: TGTGCCAGCAGTCCCCAGCCCCCTGGACTAGCGGGAGGTTACGAGCAGTACTTC. Its translation: CASSPQPPGLAGGYEQYF.

This clonotype was seen more than once but under ten times. The chain joins TRBV20-1 to TRBJ1-5; D ambiguous. From germline, CDR1 is DFQATT and CDR2 SNEGSKA (reference sequence). V shed 0 bases and J shed 2 bases, with 14 bases lying between them. This CDR3 is 16 amino acids long. CDR3 residues: CSARDHWDLGNQPQHF. CDR3 DNA: TGCAGTGCTAGAGATCACTGGGATCTTGGCAATCAGCCCCAGCATTTT.

This chain connects TRBV4-1 to TRBJ2-5; TRBD1 matches 7 bases. Looked up from germline, CDR1 is MGHRA and CDR2 is YSYEKL. CDR3 length equals 16 residues. V dropped 1 base and J dropped 11; count of bases not matched to a gene: 16. DNA of the CDR3: TGCGCCAGCAGCCAAGTTGAGGGGGCGACTCCCAATGAGCAGTACTTC. It codes for CASSQVEGATPNEQYF.

The DNA for the CDR3 is TGCAGTGTTCGCAGGGTGAACACTGAAGCTTTCTTT. The encoded protein is CSVRRVNTEAFF. The gene calls are TRBV20-1 and TRBJ1-1, with D possibly matching TRBD1 (5 bases). Germline V gene data show CDR1 as DFQATT and CDR2 as SNEGSKA (reference sequence). CDR3 length: 12 residues. V lost 7 bases to trimming and J lost 0 bases, with 9 bases between them.

This clonotype appeared a few times. The rearrangement uses TRBV29-1 and TRBJ1-4, with D tentatively TRBD1 (6 bases). In germline, CDR1 is SQVTM, CDR2 ANQGSEA. The CDR3 sequence is 13 residues long. The ends were cut back, 5 bases at V and 8 bases at J, with 15 bases in the middle. CDR3 amino acids: CSVMDRVGEKLFF. The CDR3 nucleotides read TGCAGCGTTATGGACAGAGTTGGCGAAAAACTGTTTTTT.

In this sample, this clonotype turned up a few times. V gene TRBV4-3 combines with J gene TRBJ2-1, with 9 nucleotides matching TRBD2. The trim removed 0 bases at V and 4 bases at J, leaving 7 bases unmatched. In germline, CDR1 is LGHNA, CDR2 YSLEER. The CDR3 has 17 amino acids. CDR3 region: CASSQDRRGGLYNEQFF. DNA for the CDR3: TGCGCCAGCAGCCAAGATCGGCGGGGGGGCCTATACAATGAGCAGTTCTTC.

The chain recombines TRBV11-2 with TRBJ2-7, with unresolved D. CDR1 is SGHAT, CDR2 FQNNGV, per germline. The CDR3 consists of 12 residues. V was pared by 4 bases and J by 6 bases, with 10 bases between. The CDR3 is CASSSITSEQYF. The CDR3 nucleotides are TGTGCCAGCAGCTCGATAACCTCCGAGCAGTACTTC.

The chain recombines TRBV20-1 with TRBJ1-2; unclear D gene. CDR3 size: 15 residues. The germline V gene encodes CDR1 DFQATT and CDR2 SNEGSKA (reference sequence). Trimming pared 0 bases from V and 2 bases from J, leaving 13 bases between. The CDR3: CSARDLRVTNYGYTF. The CDR3 DNA sequence: TGCAGTGCTAGAGATTTAAGGGTCACGAACTATGGCTACACCTTC.

The gene calls are TRBV12-3 or TRBV12-4 and TRBJ2-1; 8 bases map to TRBD2. Trimming cost V 2 bases and J 7 bases; bases outside gene matches: 7. The CDR3 contains 15 residues. CDR3 coding DNA: TGTGCCAGCAGTTTATGGGGCGGGGGGCAAAATGAGCAGTTCTTC. Its translation is CASSLWGGGQNEQFF.

This chain links TRBV5-6 with TRBJ1-2, with D unresolved. The CDR3 runs 14 residues. The ends were cut back, 0 bases at V and 2 bases at J, with 8 bases in the middle. Germline V gene lookup returns CDR1 SGHDT and CDR2 YYEEEE. In DNA form, the CDR3 reads TGTGCCAGCAGCTTGGAAATGGGAAACTATGGCTACACCTTC. Translated, it gives CASSLEMGNYGYTF.

This clonotype was seen only a few times. The rearrangement joins TRBV6-5 to TRBJ2-1; no firm D call. The DNA end is a closer match to TRBJ2-7, so the J assignment may be wrong. The CDR3 is made up of 14 amino acids. Germline V gene data show CDR1 as MNHEY and CDR2 as SVGAGI. CDR3 amino acids: CASRILSSYNEQYF. The CDR3, as DNA: TGTGCCAGCAGAATACTGAGCTCCTACAATGAGCAGTACTTC.

In this sample, this clonotype turned up a few times. V is TRBV7-2 and J is TRBJ1-1; D is ambiguous. The germline gives CDR1 SGHTA, CDR2 FQGNSA. The CDR3 loop spans 12 amino acids. Trimming removed 3 bases at V and 6 bases at J, with 8 bases between. CDR3 nucleotides: TGTGCCAGCAGCTTGTGGGGTGCTGAAGCTTTCTTT. This translates into CASSLWGAEAFF.

The chain links TRBV12-3 or TRBV12-4 to TRBJ2-1; TRBD1 matches 7 bases. The V segment lost 3 bases and the J segment 2 bases; nucleotides outside the gene matches: 4. This CDR3 is built from 15 residues. CDR3: CASSFGTAPYNEQFF. The CDR3 DNA sequence: TGTGCCAGCAGTTTCGGGACAGCGCCCTACAATGAGCAGTTCTTC.

CDR3 sequence reads: CASSFFLVDTQYF. The CDR3 bases are TGTGCCAGCAGCTTTTTTCTAGTCGATACGCAGTATTTT. The chain is built from TRBV7-8 and TRBJ2-3; the D is unclear. The germline V gene has CDR1 SGHVS and CDR2 FQNEAQ. V was cut by 3 bases and J by 6 bases, with 10 bases left in between. The CDR3 covers 13 residues.

The gene calls are TRBV20-1 and TRBJ2-7; TRBD2 agrees at 8 bases. The CDR3 loop spans 15 amino acids. Per germline, CDR1 DFQATT and CDR2 SNEGSKA (reference sequence). V was clipped by 0 bases and J by 7 bases; unmatched bases: 11. As DNA, the CDR3 is TGCAGTGCTAGAGATTTGGCGGGAGGCTTTGGAGAGCAGTACTTC. Translating gives CSARDLAGGFGEQYF.

Comments on this clonotype: This may be a read error, as it is one base from a much larger clone. The chain combines TRBV28 with TRBJ1-5; 7 nucleotides align to TRBD1. From germline, CDR1 is MDHEN and CDR2 SYDVKM. The CDR3 is 13 amino acids. CDR3: CASSGDSNQPQRF. CDR3 bases: TGTGCCAGCAGTGGGGACAGTAATCAGCCCCAGCGTTTT.

J is TRBJ1-1 and V is TRBV9; D gene unclear. V was cut by 0 bases and J by 4 bases, with 7 bases left in between. The length of the CDR3 is 13 residues. Germline V lookup: CDR1 SGDLS, CDR2 YYNGEE. As DNA, the CDR3 is TGTGCCAGCAGCGTAGACGATGGCACTGAAGCTTTCTTT. This sequence encodes CASSVDDGTEAFF.

The CDR3 spells CASRNRGIGSNEKLFF. The DNA of the CDR3 is TGTGCCAGCAGAAACAGGGGTATCGGGTCTAATGAAAAACTGTTTTTT. This sequence joins TRBV12-3 or TRBV12-4 and TRBJ1-4; 7 bases map to TRBD1. This CDR3 region has 16 residues. V lost 6 bases, J lost 3 bases, and 10 bases stayed unmatched.

CDR3 sequence (DNA): TGTGCCTGGAGTGTAGGAGAGAATAGCAATCAGCCCCAGCATTTT. Protein: CAWSVGENSNQPQHF. This chain uses TRBV30 with TRBJ1-5; D is ambiguous. The CDR3 sequence is 15 residues long. V gave up 0 bases and J gave up 0 bases, with 9 bases separating them. Germline CDR1 GTSNPN, CDR2 SVGIG (reference sequence).

The chain's CDR3 is CASGVQDRAHEQYF. CDR3 DNA sequence: TGTGCCAGCGGAGTCCAGGACAGGGCCCACGAGCAGTACTTC. This chain joins TRBV6-5 and TRBJ2-4, with 8 nucleotides matching TRBD1. The J call may be incorrect, as the DNA end agrees better with TRBJ2-7. Per the germline V gene, CDR1 is MNHEY and CDR2 is SVGAGI. The CDR3 runs 14 residues.

This chain connects TRBV20-1 to TRBJ1-1, with a tentative D call TRBD1 (6 bases). Germline V CDR1 and CDR2: DFQATT, SNEGSKA (reference sequence). This CDR3 comprises 13 residues. Trimming took 3 bases from V and 2 from J, leaving 10 bases between them. The CDR3 DNA sequence: TGCAGTGCTAGGGCGGACAGTAACACTGAAGCTTTCTTT. As protein: CSARADSNTEAFF.